This T cell receptor beta chain was sequenced in a study of blood T cell repertoires in COVID-19. Study summary: The United States, Italy and Spain were the sources of the acute and convalescent COVID-19 samples. T cells, B-cell-depleted T cells, or PBMCs provided the cDNA or gDNA that served as material.

This clone is a singleton in its sample. Original analysis: From reference gene primer amplification, estimates of nucleated cell counts were derived. Assay: immunoSEQ multiplex PCR; the TCRdb copy retains only in-frame clones and omits some. V, J and clone size reflect that table, while D and trimming were determined from the DNA. Of approximately 300,000 clones listed, about 87% are singletons. Patients of the Seattle cohort, enrolled during active infection, were followed longitudinally. V was shortened by 5 bases and J by 4 bases, with 15 bases between the two germline ends. Germline CDR1 KGHSH, CDR2 LQKENI. The CDR3 loop spans 15 amino acids.

This TCR came from a woman aged 45-59 years with COVID-19, enrolled during active disease. The sequenced sample was peripheral blood. The V and J genes are TRBV18 and TRBJ2-1; D is unresolved. CDR3 nucleotide sequence: TGTGCCAGCTCAGCAACTGTTCCCTCTTACAATGAGCAGTTCTTC. As protein: CASSATVPSYNEQFF.